This T cell receptor beta chain was identified during a study of identifying expanded T cells in peripheral blood. Data came from immunoSEQ multiplex PCR; TCRdb stores just in-frame clones and leaves some out. The table lists around 100,000 clones, approximately 90% of them singletons, with roughly 13% in the top ten. The CDR3 contains 14 residues. The V end lost 0 bases, the J end lost 3 bases, and 9 bases lay between the germline ends. Germline CDR1 SGHRS, CDR2 YFSETQ. The specimen was blood. This chain uses TRBV5-1 with TRBJ1-1; TRBD1 is a possible D gene (6 bases). This sequence originates from a person between 18 and 70 years old in good health. This CDR3 is CASSLAAGDTEAFF. CDR3 nucleotide sequence: TGCGCCAGCAGCTTGGCCGCAGGGGACACTGAAGCTTTCTTT.